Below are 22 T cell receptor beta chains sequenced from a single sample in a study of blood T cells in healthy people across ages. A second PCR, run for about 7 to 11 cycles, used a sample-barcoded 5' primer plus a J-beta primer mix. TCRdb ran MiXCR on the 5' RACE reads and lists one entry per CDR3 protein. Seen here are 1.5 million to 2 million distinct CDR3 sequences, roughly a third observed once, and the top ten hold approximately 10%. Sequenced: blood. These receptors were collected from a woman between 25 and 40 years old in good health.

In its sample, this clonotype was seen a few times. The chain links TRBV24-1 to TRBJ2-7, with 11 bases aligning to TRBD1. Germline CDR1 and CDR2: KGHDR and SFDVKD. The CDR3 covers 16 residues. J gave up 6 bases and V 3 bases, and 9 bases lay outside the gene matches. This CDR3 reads CATSDRGQGGSGEQYF. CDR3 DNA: TGTGCCACCAGTGATCGGGGACAGGGGGGGTCCGGCGAGCAGTACTTC.

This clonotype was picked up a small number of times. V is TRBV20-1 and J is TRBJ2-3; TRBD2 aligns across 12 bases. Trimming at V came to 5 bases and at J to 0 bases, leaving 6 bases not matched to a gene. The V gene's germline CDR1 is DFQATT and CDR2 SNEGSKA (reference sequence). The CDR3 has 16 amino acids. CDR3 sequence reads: CSAGSGTSGSTDTQYF. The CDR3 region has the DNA TGCAGTGCTGGATCCGGGACTAGCGGGAGCACAGATACGCAGTATTTT.

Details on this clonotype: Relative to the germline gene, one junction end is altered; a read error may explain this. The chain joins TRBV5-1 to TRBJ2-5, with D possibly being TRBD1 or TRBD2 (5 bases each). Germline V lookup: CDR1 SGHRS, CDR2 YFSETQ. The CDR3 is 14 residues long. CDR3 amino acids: CAGSHSGTQETQYF. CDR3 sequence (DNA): TGCGCCGGCAGTCATTCCGGGACCCAAGAGACCCAGTACTTC.

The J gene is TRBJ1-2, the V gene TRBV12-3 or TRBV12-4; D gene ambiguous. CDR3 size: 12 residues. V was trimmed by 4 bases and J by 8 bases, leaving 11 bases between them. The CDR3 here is CASSYSGEGYTF. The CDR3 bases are TGTGCCAGCAGTTATAGCGGGGAGGGCTACACCTTC.

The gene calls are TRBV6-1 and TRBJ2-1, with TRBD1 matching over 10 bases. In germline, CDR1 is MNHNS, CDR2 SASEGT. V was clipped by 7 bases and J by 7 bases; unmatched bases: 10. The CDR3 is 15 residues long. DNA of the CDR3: TGTGCCAGCAATCACCGGGACAGGGGAATAAATGAGCAGTTCTTC. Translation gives CASNHRDRGINEQFF.

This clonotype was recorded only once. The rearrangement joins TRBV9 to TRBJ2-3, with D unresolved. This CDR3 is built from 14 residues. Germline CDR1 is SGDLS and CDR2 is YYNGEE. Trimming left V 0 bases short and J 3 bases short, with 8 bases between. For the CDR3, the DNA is TGTGCCAGCAGCGTAGAACAGTCTACAGATACGCAGTATTTT. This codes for CASSVEQSTDTQYF.

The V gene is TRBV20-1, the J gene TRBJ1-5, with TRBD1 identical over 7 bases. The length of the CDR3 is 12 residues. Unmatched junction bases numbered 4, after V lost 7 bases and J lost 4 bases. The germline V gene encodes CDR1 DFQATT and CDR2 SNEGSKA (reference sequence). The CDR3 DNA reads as TGCAGTGGGGAGGGACAGAATCAGCCCCAGCATTTT. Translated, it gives CSGEGQNQPQHF.

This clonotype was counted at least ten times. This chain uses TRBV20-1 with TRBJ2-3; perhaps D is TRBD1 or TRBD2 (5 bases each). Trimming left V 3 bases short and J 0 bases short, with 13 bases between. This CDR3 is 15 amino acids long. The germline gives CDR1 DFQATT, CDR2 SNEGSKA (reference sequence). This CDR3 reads CSASGTDFSTDTQYF. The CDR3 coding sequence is TGCAGTGCTAGCGGGACGGACTTTAGCACAGATACGCAGTATTTT.

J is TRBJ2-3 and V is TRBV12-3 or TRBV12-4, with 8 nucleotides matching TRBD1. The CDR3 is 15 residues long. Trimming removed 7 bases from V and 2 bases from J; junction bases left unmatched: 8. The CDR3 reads CASTPGTGHTDTQYF. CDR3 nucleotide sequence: TGTGCCAGCACCCCGGGGACAGGTCACACAGATACGCAGTATTTT.

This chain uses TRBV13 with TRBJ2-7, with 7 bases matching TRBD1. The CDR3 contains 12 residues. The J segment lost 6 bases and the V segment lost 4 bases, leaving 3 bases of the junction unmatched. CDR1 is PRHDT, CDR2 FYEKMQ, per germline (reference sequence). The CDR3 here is CASSSNRGEQYF. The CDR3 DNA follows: TGTGCCAGCAGCTCCAACAGGGGCGAGCAGTACTTC. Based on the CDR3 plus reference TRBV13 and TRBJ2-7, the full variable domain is AAGVIQSPRHLIKEKRETATLKCYPIPRHDTVYWYQQGPGQDPQFLISFYEKMQSDKGSIPDRFSAQQFSDYHSELNMSSLELGDSALYFCASSSNRGEQYFGPGTRLTVT.

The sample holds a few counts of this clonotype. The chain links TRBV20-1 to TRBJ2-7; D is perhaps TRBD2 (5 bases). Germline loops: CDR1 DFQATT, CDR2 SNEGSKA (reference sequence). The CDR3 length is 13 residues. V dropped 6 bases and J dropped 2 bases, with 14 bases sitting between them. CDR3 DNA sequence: TGCAGTGCGAACCCTAGCCGAACCTACGAGCAGTACTTC. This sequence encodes CSANPSRTYEQYF.

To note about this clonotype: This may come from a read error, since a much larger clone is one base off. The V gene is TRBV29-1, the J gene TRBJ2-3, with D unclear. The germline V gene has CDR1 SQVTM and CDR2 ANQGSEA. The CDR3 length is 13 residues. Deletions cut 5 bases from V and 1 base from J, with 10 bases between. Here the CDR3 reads CSVLGSGTDTQYF. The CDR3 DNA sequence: TGCAGCGTTCTGGGATCAGGCACAGATACGCAGTATTTT.

The CDR3 sequence: CSAHPSGMQETQYF. The CDR3 DNA reads TGCAGTGCTCACCCTAGCGGGATGCAAGAGACCCAGTACTTC. The gene calls are TRBV20-1 and TRBJ2-5, with 9 bases that match TRBD2. Germline lookup yields CDR1 DFQATT and CDR2 SNEGSKA (reference sequence). CDR3 length: 14 amino acids. J gave up 2 bases and V 5 bases, and 6 bases lay outside the gene matches.

The CDR3 bases are TGCGCCAGCACTGACCGAACCTGGGGGACTGAAGCTTTCTTT. Its protein product is CASTDRTWGTEAFF. The rearrangement joins TRBV10-2 to TRBJ1-1, with TRBD1 as a possible D gene (5 bases). The CDR3 is 14 amino acids. Germline CDR1 is WSHSY and CDR2 is SAAADI. Trimming took off 7 bases at V and 5 bases at J, with 17 bases between the two ends.

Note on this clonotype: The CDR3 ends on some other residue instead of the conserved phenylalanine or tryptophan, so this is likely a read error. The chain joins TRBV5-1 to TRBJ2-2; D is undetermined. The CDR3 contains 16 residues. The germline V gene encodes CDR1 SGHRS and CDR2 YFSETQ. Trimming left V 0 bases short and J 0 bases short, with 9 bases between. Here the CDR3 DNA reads TGCGCCAGCAGCTTGGGTCCGGTGTCGAACACCGGGGAGCTGTTTTGT. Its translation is CASSLGPVSNTGELFC.

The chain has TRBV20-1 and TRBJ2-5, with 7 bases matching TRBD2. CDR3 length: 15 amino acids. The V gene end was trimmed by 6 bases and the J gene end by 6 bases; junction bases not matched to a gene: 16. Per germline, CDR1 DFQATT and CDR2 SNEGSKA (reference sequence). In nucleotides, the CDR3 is TGCAGTGCCGTCCCGTTGACTAGCCACCGCCAGACCCAGTACTTC. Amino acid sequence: CSAVPLTSHRQTQYF.

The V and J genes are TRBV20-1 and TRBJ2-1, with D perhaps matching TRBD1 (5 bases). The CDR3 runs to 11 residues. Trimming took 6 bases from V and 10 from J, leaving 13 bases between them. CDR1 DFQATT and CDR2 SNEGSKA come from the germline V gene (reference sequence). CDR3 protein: CSAGRAVEQFF. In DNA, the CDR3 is TGCAGTGCAGGCAGGGCTGTCGAGCAGTTCTTC.

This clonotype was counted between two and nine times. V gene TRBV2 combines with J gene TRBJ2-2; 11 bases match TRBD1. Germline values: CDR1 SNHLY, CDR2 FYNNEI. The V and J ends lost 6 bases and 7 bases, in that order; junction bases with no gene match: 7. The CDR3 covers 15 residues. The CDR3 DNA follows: TGTGCCAGCAGCAAGGACAGGGGGCAAGGCGGGGAGCTGTTTTTT. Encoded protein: CASSKDRGQGGELFF.

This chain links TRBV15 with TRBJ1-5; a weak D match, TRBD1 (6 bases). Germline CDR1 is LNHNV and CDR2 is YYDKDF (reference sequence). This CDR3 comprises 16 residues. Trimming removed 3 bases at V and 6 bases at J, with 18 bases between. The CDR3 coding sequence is TGTGCCACCAGCAGTCCAGAGGGCAGGGGCTCTCAGCCCCAGCATTTT. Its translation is CATSSPEGRGSQPQHF.

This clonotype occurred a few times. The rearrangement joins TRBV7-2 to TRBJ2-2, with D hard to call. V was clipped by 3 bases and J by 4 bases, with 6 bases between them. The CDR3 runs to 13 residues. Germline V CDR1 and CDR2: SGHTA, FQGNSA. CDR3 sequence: CASSFLLTGELFF. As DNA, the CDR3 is TGTGCCAGCAGCTTCCTCCTCACCGGGGAGCTGTTTTTT.

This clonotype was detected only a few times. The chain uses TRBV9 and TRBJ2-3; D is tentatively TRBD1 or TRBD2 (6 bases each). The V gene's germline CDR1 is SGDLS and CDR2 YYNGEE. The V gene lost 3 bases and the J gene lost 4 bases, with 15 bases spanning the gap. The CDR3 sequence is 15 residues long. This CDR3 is CASSASGGSADTQYF. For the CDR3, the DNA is TGTGCCAGCAGCGCGTCCGGGGGCAGCGCAGATACGCAGTATTTT.

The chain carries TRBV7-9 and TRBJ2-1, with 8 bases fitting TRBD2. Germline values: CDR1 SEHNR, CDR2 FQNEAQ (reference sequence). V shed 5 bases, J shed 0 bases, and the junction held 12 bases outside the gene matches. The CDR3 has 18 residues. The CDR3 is CASSPATSEGPSYNEQFF. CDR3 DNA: TGTGCCAGCAGCCCGGCGACTAGCGAGGGACCCTCCTACAATGAGCAGTTCTTC.